This TCR beta chain derives from a study of shared T cell receptors in the human thymus (dated by TCRdb to about 2021). At the level of the whole study: The study examined how self-reactive, shared T-cell receptor alpha chains are generated in the human thymus.

Trimming at the junction amounts to 5 bases on V and 5 bases on J, and the germline ends lie 23 bases apart. The CDR3 measures 17 amino acids from cysteine to phenylalanine. The sequence is cut down to CDR3 DNA, 51 bases in frame from base 1. As encoded in the germline V gene, CDR1 is SGHAT while CDR2 is FQNNGV. As to this clone: The antigen it binds to is not known. No base qualities exist here, and no much larger clone lies one base off it.

The library was prepared using the immunoSEQ multiplex PCR assay. TCRdb's version of the immuneACCESS table is confined to in-frame rearrangements and falls short of the full clone set. An unresolved V gene accounts for under half of the shortfall where checked; the remainder is of unknown origin. The sample table shows about 660,000 clones, and 87% are seen once. Roughly 0.0089% of the sample goes to the ten largest clones. A further study also used this sample, focusing on human thymus T cells. According to the second study: Immunologically healthy infants undergoing open corrective cardiac surgery for congenital heart defects in Finland were used as donors. Thymus tissue was obtained as surgical resects removed during corrective cardiac surgery. V and J gene segment usage appeared biased in both thymic and peripheral blood repertoires. According to the related research, thymic TCR repertoires were highly overlapping among unrelated individuals. The study described the TCR alpha and beta repertoires in roughly 8 infant thymus samples and four matching peripheral blood samples. The infant donors were about 7 to 250 days old, and the cohort included six or seven males and a couple of females. After being mechanically released from the tissue, thymocytes were kept at -70 degrees C in pellets of roughly 8.5-34 million cells. Genomic DNA was extracted from frozen cell pellets with a QIAsymphony instrument. TCRB and TCRAD loci were amplified from a standardized quantity of quality-controlled genomic DNA using the immunoSEQ multiplex PCR assay. The amplicons covered the V(D)J region and were long enough to include the CDR3 and to identify the V and J genes. The commercial immunoSEQ service was used to sequence amplicons on an Illumina platform. Primer bias and sequencing errors were corrected using previously described methods, and TCRAD and TCRB definitions followed the IMGT database. Analysis of the repertoires was done with immunoSEQ Analyzer 3.0 and VDJTools and included basic statistics, V/J segment usage, diversity estimates, rarefaction and pairwise overlap. Diversity was estimated using the Chao1, ChaoE, Efron-Thisted, Shannon and inverse Simpson indices, and was also estimated on datasets down-sampled to the size of the smallest sample. Repertoire overlap used strict matching of CDR3 nucleotide sequence, V gene and J gene, with Jaccard-based multidimensional scaling clustering. On average, thymus samples yielded 810,000 or so unique TCRB clonotypes, whereas blood samples yielded about 80,000.

Source material: thymocytes. The V gene is TRBV11-2 and the J gene is TRBJ2-3; tentative D gene TRBD2, with 5 bases matching. The TCR was taken from a boy under two years old with a congenital heart defect. Donor details come from another sample of the same person, matched by shared clones. CDR3 region: CASSPTRLHTRIDTQYF. The base sequence is TGTGCCAGCAGCCCTACAAGACTACACACCCGAATAGATACGCAGTATTTT.